This T cell receptor (beta chain) originates from a study of tumor and adjacent non-tumor tissue in lung cancer. Looking at the study overall: The cohort had 12 to 13 adenocarcinoma, a couple of squamous cell and 1 small cell patients. On average, productive TCRbeta reads reached about 4.17 million per sample. Study results and caveats: Top 100 clones took a larger repertoire share in normal lung. Patients with more diverse tumor TCRs had worse survival.

Germline V gene sequence: CDR1 MNHEY, CDR2 SVGAGI. This CDR3 has 16 residues. Only a few counts were recorded for this clonotype. Its antigen remains unknown. A read error may account for a junction end that differs from germline. Three rounds of nested PCR, following a modified ARM-PCR protocol, produced the TCRbeta library. TCRdb used MiXCR to reprocess the multiplex PCR reads, holding one entry per CDR3 protein. The repertoire holds under 100,000 distinct CDR3 sequences, around 70% seen once, with around an eighth in the top ten. RNA was extracted from bulk tissue without any cell sorting. The sequenced sample was lung tumor tissue. This rearrangement joins TRBV6-5 to TRBJ1-2, with 8 bases that match TRBD1. The source of this sequence is a woman between 65 and 79 years old with non-small cell lung cancer. The DNA of the CDR3 is TGTGCCAGCAGTCCACAGACAGGGGCGGGTGTCTATGGCTACATCTTC. It yields the protein CASSPQTGAGVYGYIF.